One sample yielded the 12 T cell receptor beta chains listed below, sequenced in a study of monozygotic twins with cystic fibrosis. Only in-frame clones appear in the TCRdb table, and some are missing; sequencing was by immunoSEQ multiplex PCR. Altogether some 22,000 clones are present, 95% to 98% being singletons, with the ten largest covering roughly 0.15%. What was sequenced was blood. Source of these receptors: a girl under 18 with cystic fibrosis.

The V call is TRBV15, the J call TRBJ2-7; 10 nucleotides line up with TRBD2. This CDR3 region has 14 residues. Trimming took 4 bases from V and 4 from J; bases not matched to a gene: 4. Germline CDR1 reads LNHNV; CDR2 reads YYDKDF (reference sequence). CDR3 DNA sequence: TGTGCCACCAGCACTAGCGGGAGTTTATACGAGCAGTACTTC. Translation gives CATSTSGSLYEQYF. Combining the CDR3 with reference TRBV15 and TRBJ2-7 gives the whole variable domain DAMVIQNPRYQVTQFGKPVTLSCSQTLNHNVMYWYQQKSSQAPKLLFHYYDKDFNNEADTPDNFQSRRPNTSFCFLDIRSPGLGDTAMYLCATSTSGSLYEQYFGPGTRLTVT.

V gene TRBV6-5 combines with J gene TRBJ2-6; tentatively, D is TRBD1 (6 bases). CDR1 and CDR2 (germline): MNHEY, SVGAGI. Trimming stripped 6 bases from V and 1 base from J, with 10 bases between. The CDR3 totals 15 residues. The CDR3 loop is CASSPRGSGANVLTF. CDR3 in DNA: TGTGCCAGCAGCCCCAGGGGTTCTGGGGCCAACGTCCTGACTTTC.

The V and J genes are TRBV7-2 and TRBJ2-1; D gene ambiguous. V gave up 3 bases and J gave up 3 bases, with 12 bases separating them. The CDR3 totals 15 residues. The germline V gene encodes CDR1 SGHTA and CDR2 FQGNSA. The CDR3 region has the DNA TGTGCCAGCAGCTTCCAGAGACTGATCTACAATGAGCAGTTCTTC. Protein sequence: CASSFQRLIYNEQFF.

V usage is TRBV7-2 and J usage is TRBJ1-2, with D tentatively TRBD1 (5 bases). The CDR3 has 15 amino acids. Germline CDR1 SGHTA, CDR2 FQGNSA. V lost 4 bases and J lost 4, with 16 bases in between. The CDR3 nucleotides are TGTGCCAGCAGCTCGGAGCTGGGGCGAGGCTATGGCTACACCTTC. Its protein is CASSSELGRGYGYTF.

The rearrangement links TRBV7-2 to TRBJ1-5, with 8 bases that match TRBD1. V lost 4 bases to trimming and J lost 6 bases; unmatched junction nucleotides: 5. Germline V gives CDR1 SGHTA, CDR2 FQGNSA. The length of the CDR3 is 14 residues. The CDR3 sequence is CASSSWTGIQPQHF. CDR3 sequence (DNA): TGTGCCAGCAGCTCCTGGACAGGGATTCAGCCCCAGCATTTT.

The rearrangement uses TRBV7-9 and TRBJ1-1; 11 bases align to TRBD1. V shed 8 bases, J shed 5 bases, and the junction held 4 bases outside the gene matches. Germline lookup yields CDR1 SEHNR and CDR2 FQNEAQ (reference sequence). This CDR3 has 13 residues. The CDR3 loop is CASGQGARTEAFF. CDR3 nucleotide sequence: TGTGCCAGCGGACAGGGGGCAAGGACTGAAGCTTTCTTT. Full variable domain (missing parts from reference TRBV7-9 and TRBJ1-1): DTGVSQNPRHKITKRGQNVTFRCDPISEHNRLYWYRQTLGQGPEFLTYFQNEAQLEKSRLLSDRFSAERPKGSFSTLEIQRTEQGDSAMYLCASGQGARTEAFFGQGTRLTVV.

The rearrangement links TRBV11-2 to TRBJ1-2; 7 bases agree with TRBD1. V lost 7 bases, J lost 8 bases, and 10 bases stayed unmatched. The CDR3 loop spans 13 amino acids. Germline V gene lookup returns CDR1 SGHAT and CDR2 FQNNGV. CDR3 in amino acids: CASTLTGLEGYTF. The CDR3 nucleotides read TGTGCCAGCACCCTGACAGGGCTGGAGGGCTACACCTTC.

The V and J genes are TRBV30 and TRBJ1-1, with TRBD1 matching 9 bases. V trimming: 8 bases; J trimming: 7 bases; junction bases outside the gene matches: 17. This CDR3 has 15 residues. Germline values: CDR1 GTSNPN, CDR2 SVGIG (reference sequence). CDR3 loop: CAGKQGAVEIGEAFF. CDR3 coding DNA: TGTGCCGGGAAACAGGGGGCTGTGGAAATCGGTGAAGCTTTCTTT.

This clone was observed once. The chain carries TRBV19 and TRBJ1-2; 7 positions agree with TRBD1. CDR3 length: 16 amino acids. From germline, CDR1 is LNHDA and CDR2 SQIVND (reference sequence). The V and J ends lost 6 bases and 6 bases, in that order; junction bases with no gene match: 16. The CDR3 nucleotides read TGTGCCAGTAGGGGGTGGGGCGACAGGGAAATCGATGGCTACACCTTC. As protein: CASRGWGDREIDGYTF.

The chain couples TRBV6-5 to TRBJ2-7; 9 bases line up with TRBD2. This CDR3 comprises 15 residues. Germline V gene sequence: CDR1 MNHEY, CDR2 SVGAGI. V lost 6 bases, J lost 2 bases, and 8 bases stayed unmatched. This CDR3 reads CASSPSSGAAYEQYF. The CDR3 DNA reads as TGTGCCAGCAGCCCATCTAGCGGGGCAGCCTACGAGCAGTACTTC.

The V call is TRBV5-6, the J call TRBJ2-3; TRBD1 agrees at 8 bases. The ends lost 0 bases at V and 1 base at J; junction bases unmatched: 7. The CDR3 contains 17 residues. Germline V gives CDR1 SGHDT, CDR2 YYEEEE. CDR3 region: CASSLGSDRGGTDTQYF. The DNA of the CDR3 is TGTGCCAGCAGCTTGGGAAGTGACAGGGGCGGCACAGATACGCAGTATTTT.

The genes are TRBV7-9 and TRBJ1-2; D uncertain. Germline loops: CDR1 SEHNR, CDR2 FQNEAQ (reference sequence). V was pared by 0 bases and J by 7 bases, with 6 bases between. The CDR3 sequence is 12 residues long. In DNA form, the CDR3 reads TGTGCCAGCAGCTTAGCGCTCCCTGGCTACACCTTC. Its protein is CASSLALPGYTF. The full variable domain, completed using reference TRBV7-9 and TRBJ1-2, is DTGVSQNPRHKITKRGQNVTFRCDPISEHNRLYWYRQTLGQGPEFLTYFQNEAQLEKSRLLSDRFSAERPKGSFSTLEIQRTEQGDSAMYLCASSLALPGYTFGSGTRLTVV.